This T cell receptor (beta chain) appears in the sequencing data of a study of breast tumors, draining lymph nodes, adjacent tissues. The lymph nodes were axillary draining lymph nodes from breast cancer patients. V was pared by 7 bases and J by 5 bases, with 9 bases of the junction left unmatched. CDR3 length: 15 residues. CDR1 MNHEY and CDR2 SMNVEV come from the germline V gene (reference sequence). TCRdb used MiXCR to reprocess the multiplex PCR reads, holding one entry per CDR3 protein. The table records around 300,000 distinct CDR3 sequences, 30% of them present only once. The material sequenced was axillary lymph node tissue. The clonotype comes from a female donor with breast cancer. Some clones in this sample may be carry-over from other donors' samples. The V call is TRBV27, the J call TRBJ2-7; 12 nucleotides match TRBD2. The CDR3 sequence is CASNSRLAGANEQYF. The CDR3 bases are TGTGCCAGCAACTCTAGACTAGCGGGAGCGAACGAGCAGTACTTC.